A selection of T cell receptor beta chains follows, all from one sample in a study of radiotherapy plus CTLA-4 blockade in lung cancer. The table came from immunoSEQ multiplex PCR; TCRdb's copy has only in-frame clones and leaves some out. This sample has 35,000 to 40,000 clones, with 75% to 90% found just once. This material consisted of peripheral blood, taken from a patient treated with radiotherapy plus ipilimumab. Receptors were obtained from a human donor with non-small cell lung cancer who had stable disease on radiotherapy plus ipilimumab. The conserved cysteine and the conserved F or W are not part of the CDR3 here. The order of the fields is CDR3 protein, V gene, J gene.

CDR3aa: ASSAQGGLYSGNTIY
v_gene: TRBV7-2
j_gene: TRBJ1-3

CDR3aa: ASSLQGAWNYGYT
v_gene: TRBV7-2
j_gene: TRBJ1-2

CDR3aa: ASSLARGLSSYEQY
v_gene: TRBV11-2
j_gene: TRBJ2-7

CDR3aa: ASSFPGMGTEAF
v_gene: TRBV5-1
j_gene: TRBJ1-1

CDR3aa: ASSPRTDSYEQY
v_gene: TRBV27
j_gene: TRBJ2-7

CDR3aa: ASSLLPGISGNTIY
v_gene: TRBV5-1
j_gene: TRBJ1-3

CDR3aa: ASSNRGPWTEAF
v_gene: TRBV28
j_gene: TRBJ1-1

CDR3aa: ASSEESGGGYGYT
v_gene: TRBV2
j_gene: TRBJ1-2

CDR3aa: ASSLSVSRNTDTQY
v_gene: TRBV5-6
j_gene: TRBJ2-3

CDR3aa: ASSGPGLPTQETQY
v_gene: TRBV9
j_gene: TRBJ2-5

CDR3aa: ASSLGQGGSPLH
v_gene: TRBV7-8
j_gene: TRBJ1-6